The rows below give T cell receptor beta chains drawn from one sample of a study of T cell responses to AZD1222 COVID-19 vaccine. Sequencing was performed with immunoSEQ multiplex PCR; in TCRdb, only in-frame clones are kept and a portion is missing. The data contain fewer than 200,000 clones, around nine tenths of them singletons. The source material was peripheral blood, sampled 28 days after the second AZD1222 dose. These receptors originate from an adult who received the AZD1222 COVID-19 vaccine. The CDR3 runs from the conserved cysteine through the conserved F or W.

CAISTRGQGAEAFF | TRBJ1-1 | TRBV10-3
CASRGTDSLSYEQYF | TRBJ2-7 | TRBV28
CASSLVGSSYNEQFF | TRBJ2-1 | TRBV5-8
CASSQEGGRDQPQHF | TRBJ1-5 | TRBV4-3
CASSLLAGGTHNEQFF | TRBJ2-1 | TRBV14
CAWSIGVGTDTQYF | TRBJ2-3 | TRBV30
CASSFSSLPTGELFF | TRBJ2-2 | TRBV11-3
CASSYPRNEQFF | TRBJ2-1 | TRBV6-2/TRBV6-3
CAGGGRRGSYEQYF | TRBJ2-7 | TRBV7-9
CASSPDPGGRETQYF | TRBJ2-5 | TRBV7-3